A selection of T cell receptor beta chains follows, all from one sample in a study of T cell repertoires in cytomegalovirus infection. TCRdb reprocessed the reads with MiXCR, giving one entry per CDR3 protein. This table has hundreds of thousands of distinct CDR3 sequences, over 20% appearing once. Specimen: CD8+ T cells from PBMCs. Receptors originate from a human donor in good health (CMV status not recorded). Some clones in this sample may be carry-over from other donors' samples. CDR3s include the opening cysteine and the closing phenylalanine or tryptophan. D genes are given only for firm matches. Rows may omit the clone size; those that give it use once, few, many or a size class.

d_call	clone_size	j_call	v_call	cdr3_nt	cdr3_aa
TRBD2	few	TRBJ2-1	TRBV19	TGTGCCAGTAGTACCTTGACTAGCGGGGGGACCTACAATGAGCAGTTCTTC	CASSTLTSGGTYNEQFF
NA	many	TRBJ2-3	TRBV12-3/TRBV12-4	TGTGCCAGCAGTTCCCCTGGACTGGAAGATACGCAGTATTTT	CASSSPGLEDTQYF
NA	many	TRBJ2-2	TRBV7-8	TGTGCCAGCAGGCGACGGGGGGCAGGGGAACGGGAGCTGTTTTTT	CASRRRGAGERELFF
NA	NA	TRBJ1-2	TRBV7-9	TGTGCCAGCAGCTTAGGAGCCCTTACTAATGGCTACACCTTC	CASSLGALTNGYTF
NA	many	TRBJ2-2	TRBV7-6	TGTGCCAGCAGCCAGGTCGGGGGACAGAACACCGGGGAGCTGTTTTTT	CASSQVGGQNTGELFF
NA	many	TRBJ1-1	TRBV7-6	TGTGCCAGCAGCCCAAGTGCAGGGTTCACTGAAGCTTTCTTT	CASSPSAGFTEAFF
NA	NA	TRBJ2-2	TRBV4-1	TGCGCCAGCAGCCAAGATGGGACCGGGGAGCTGTTTTTT	CASSQDGTGELFF
NA	many	TRBJ1-5	TRBV7-2	TGTGCCAGCAGCCTAACAGGGAGTGGTCAGCCCCAGCATTTT	CASSLTGSGQPQHF
NA	NA	TRBJ1-1	TRBV7-9	TGTGCCAGCAACCCGGGCGCGGGCACTGAAGCTTTCTTT	CASNPGAGTEAFF
NA	NA	TRBJ2-1	TRBV7-3	TGTGCCAGCAGCTATGCCGGGACCTTCAATGAGCAGTTCTTC	CASSYAGTFNEQFF
NA	NA	TRBJ2-1	TRBV18	TGTGCCAGCTCACCACTTCGGACTACCTCCCATGAGCAGTTCTTC	CASSPLRTTSHEQFF
NA	few	TRBJ2-5	TRBV20-1	TGCAGTGCTAGAAGGGGGGGCGATGCTCAGGGGACCCAGTACTTC	CSARRGGDAQGTQYF
NA	many	TRBJ1-1	TRBV7-9	TGTGCCAGCAGCTTAGAGGAGGCGATGAACACTGAAGCTTTCTTT	CASSLEEAMNTEAFF
NA	NA	TRBJ1-1	TRBV18	TGTGCCAGCTCACCCTCGAGGGACCTAATGAACACTGAAGCTTTCTTT	CASSPSRDLMNTEAFF
TRBD1	few	TRBJ1-6	TRBV4-1	TGCGCCAGCAGCCAAGAGGGGGGACAGGTGGTTTCACCCCTCCACTTT	CASSQEGGQVVSPLHF
NA	NA	TRBJ1-1	TRBV9	TGTGCCAGCAGCAATGCGGCAGGGGTGAACACTGAAGCTTTCTTT	CASSNAAGVNTEAFF
NA	NA	TRBJ2-3	TRBV13	TGTGCCAGCAGCCCTCGGGGTAGCGGTGATACGCAGTATTTT	CASSPRGSGDTQYF
NA	NA	TRBJ2-6	TRBV9	TGTGCCAGCAGCCCAGAATGGGCCGGGGCCAACGTCCTGACTTTC	CASSPEWAGANVLTF
TRBD2	few	TRBJ2-1	TRBV12-3/TRBV12-4	TGTGCCAGCATTAGCGGGGCTACCTCCTACAATGAGCAGTTCTTC	CASISGATSYNEQFF
NA	NA	TRBJ2-3	TRBV20-1	TGCAGTGCTCAATCCGCGTCAGGGGAATCGGGCACAGATACGCAGTATTTT	CSAQSASGESGTDTQYF
NA	many	TRBJ1-1	TRBV9	TGTGCCAGCAGTGTTGGAGATACTGAAGCTTTCTTT	CASSVGDTEAFF
NA	few	TRBJ2-1	TRBV19	TGTGCCAGTAGTATCGCGGGGAGTCTCTACAATGAGCAGTTCTTC	CASSIAGSLYNEQFF
NA	few	TRBJ2-1	TRBV4-1	TGCGCCAGCAGCCAAGTTCGGGTTTCAGCCTACAATGAGCAGTTCTTC	CASSQVRVSAYNEQFF
NA	few	TRBJ1-2	TRBV5-1	TGCGCCAGCAGCTTGGCGGACGGGAACTATGGCTACACCTTC	CASSLADGNYGYTF
NA	many	TRBJ2-7	TRBV4-1	TGCGCCAGCAGCCAGGGGGTCTACGAGCAGTACTTC	CASSQGVYEQYF
TRBD1	many	TRBJ1-2	TRBV12-3/TRBV12-4	TGTGCCAGCAGTTCCCAGGGGGCGGAAGGCTACACCTTC	CASSSQGAEGYTF
NA	NA	TRBJ2-7	TRBV7-8	TGTGCCAGCAGTATACAAGGAACCCTTTACGAGCAGTACTTC	CASSIQGTLYEQYF
NA	once	TRBJ1-1	TRBV20-1	TGCAGTGCTACCCGGTTTGGAATTGGGCCCACTGAAGCTTTCTTT	CSATRFGIGPTEAFF
TRBD1	many	TRBJ2-2	TRBV12-3/TRBV12-4	TGTGCCAGCAGCCTGACAGGGGCGGTCACCGGGGAGCTGTTTTTT	CASSLTGAVTGELFF
TRBD2	many	TRBJ2-3	TRBV29-1	TGCAGCGTTGAAGATTGGGCTAGCGGGGGTGGGGCAGATACGCAGTATTTT	CSVEDWASGGGADTQYF
NA	few	TRBJ2-7	TRBV6-5	TGTGCCAGCAGTTACCGACGGGGACACTCCTACGAGCAGTACTTC	CASSYRRGHSYEQYF
TRBD2	many	TRBJ2-1	TRBV10-3	TGTGCCATCAGGTCGTCGGCGGGGGGGCTAGGTGAGCAGTTCTTC	CAIRSSAGGLGEQFF
NA	few	TRBJ1-2	TRBV29-1	TGCAGCGTTGAAGGCAGGGCTGGCTACACCTTC	CSVEGRAGYTF
NA	NA	TRBJ2-6	TRBV20-1	TGCAGTGCTGGGGAAACTGGGGCCAACGTCCTGACTTTC	CSAGETGANVLTF
NA	many	TRBJ2-1	TRBV28	TGTGCCAGCAGTTTCTACTCAACGACATCCTACAATGAGCAGTTCTTC	CASSFYSTTSYNEQFF
NA	NA	TRBJ2-1	TRBV2	TGTGCCAGCAGTGAAGCGAATTTCCAGGCTTTGAGCTCCTACAATGAGCAGTTCTTC	CASSEANFQALSSYNEQFF
NA	NA	TRBJ2-7	TRBV7-6	TGTGCCGGCAGCTTTGGGGACTCCTACGAGCAGTACTTC	CAGSFGDSYEQYF
NA	NA	TRBJ2-2	TRBV6-5	TGTGCCTCCCAAGGGGGGGTTAACACCGGGGAGCTGTTTTTT	CASQGGVNTGELFF
NA	NA	TRBJ2-1	TRBV20-1	TGCAGTGCTAGTGCGGGCTCCTTGGTCCATGAGCAGTTCTTC	CSASAGSLVHEQFF
NA	NA	TRBJ1-4	TRBV5-5	TGCGCCAGCAGCGTAGCCCGGGGGTCGAATGAAAAACTGTTTTTT	CASSVARGSNEKLFF
NA	NA	TRBJ1-2	TRBV6-9	TGTGCCAGCAGTTCCACCGGACAGTTCTATGGCTACACCTTC	CASSSTGQFYGYTF
NA	few	TRBJ2-1	TRBV2	TGTGCCAGTCACCCTACTAGCCTCTCCTACAATGAGCAGTTCTTC	CASHPTSLSYNEQFF
NA	many	TRBJ1-1	TRBV12-3/TRBV12-4	TGTGCCAGCAGTCGGACATGGATGAACACTGAAGCTTTCTTT	CASSRTWMNTEAFF
TRBD1	many	TRBJ1-1	TRBV4-1	TGCGCCAGCAGCCACTCCGGGACAGAGAACACTGAAGCTTTCTTT	CASSHSGTENTEAFF
TRBD1	NA	TRBJ2-7	TRBV14	TGTGCCAGCAGCTCATTCCAAGATACGCTGGGACAGGGACAATACGAGCAGTACTTC	CASSSFQDTLGQGQYEQYF
NA	NA	TRBJ1-2	TRBV7-9	TGTGCCAGCAGCTCACGGGGGGATGTCAACTATGGCTACACCTTC	CASSSRGDVNYGYTF
TRBD1	many	TRBJ2-7	TRBV7-8	TGTGCCAGCAGCGTCCCCGGGACAGGGGTAGGCGAGCAGTACTTC	CASSVPGTGVGEQYF
TRBD1	many	TRBJ2-7	TRBV7-6	TGTGCCAGCAGCCCGGGGACAGGGGGCGCGTCTTACGAGCAGTACTTC	CASSPGTGGASYEQYF